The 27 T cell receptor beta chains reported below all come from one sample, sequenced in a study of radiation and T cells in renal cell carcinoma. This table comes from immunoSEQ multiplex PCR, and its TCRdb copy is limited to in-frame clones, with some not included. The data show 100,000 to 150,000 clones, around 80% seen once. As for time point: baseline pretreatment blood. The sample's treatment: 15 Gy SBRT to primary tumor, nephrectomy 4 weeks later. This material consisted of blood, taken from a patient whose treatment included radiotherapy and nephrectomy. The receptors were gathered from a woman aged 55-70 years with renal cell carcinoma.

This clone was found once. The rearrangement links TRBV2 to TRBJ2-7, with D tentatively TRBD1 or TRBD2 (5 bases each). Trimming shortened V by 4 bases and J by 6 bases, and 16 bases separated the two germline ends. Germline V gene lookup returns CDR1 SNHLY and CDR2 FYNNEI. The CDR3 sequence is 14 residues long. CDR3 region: CASSVRGGQSEQYF. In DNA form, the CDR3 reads TGTGCCAGCAGTGTGAGGGGCGGCCAAAGCGAGCAGTACTTC.

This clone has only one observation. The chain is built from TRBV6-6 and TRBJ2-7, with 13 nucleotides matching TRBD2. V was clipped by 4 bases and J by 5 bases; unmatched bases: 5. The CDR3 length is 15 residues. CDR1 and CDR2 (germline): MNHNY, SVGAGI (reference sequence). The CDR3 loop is CASSSGLAGAHEQYF. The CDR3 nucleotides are TGTGCCAGCAGTTCCGGACTAGCGGGAGCGCACGAGCAGTACTTC.

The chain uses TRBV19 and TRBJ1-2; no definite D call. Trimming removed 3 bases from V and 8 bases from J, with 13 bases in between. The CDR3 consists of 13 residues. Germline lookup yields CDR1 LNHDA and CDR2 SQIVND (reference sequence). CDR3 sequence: CASSIELVGGYTF. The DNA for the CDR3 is TGTGCCAGTAGTATTGAACTAGTAGGCGGCTACACCTTC.

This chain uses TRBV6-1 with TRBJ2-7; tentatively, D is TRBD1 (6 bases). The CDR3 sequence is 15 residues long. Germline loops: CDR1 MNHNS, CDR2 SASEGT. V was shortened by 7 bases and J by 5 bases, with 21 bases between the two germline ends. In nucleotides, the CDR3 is TGTGCCAGCAATACACAGGGACCCCCTTGGGACGAGCAGTACTTC. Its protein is CASNTQGPPWDEQYF.

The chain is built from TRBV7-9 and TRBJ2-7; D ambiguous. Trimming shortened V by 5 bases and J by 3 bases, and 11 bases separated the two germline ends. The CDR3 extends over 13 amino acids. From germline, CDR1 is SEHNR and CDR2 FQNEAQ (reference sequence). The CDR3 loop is CASSVTEIYEQYF. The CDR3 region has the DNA TGTGCCAGCAGCGTAACAGAGATCTACGAGCAGTACTTC.

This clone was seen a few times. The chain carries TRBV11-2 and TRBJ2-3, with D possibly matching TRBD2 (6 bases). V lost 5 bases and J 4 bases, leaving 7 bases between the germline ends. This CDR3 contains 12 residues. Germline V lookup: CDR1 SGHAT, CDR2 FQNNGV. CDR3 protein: CASSPGADTQYF. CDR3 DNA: TGTGCCAGCAGCCCGGGAGCAGATACGCAGTATTTT.

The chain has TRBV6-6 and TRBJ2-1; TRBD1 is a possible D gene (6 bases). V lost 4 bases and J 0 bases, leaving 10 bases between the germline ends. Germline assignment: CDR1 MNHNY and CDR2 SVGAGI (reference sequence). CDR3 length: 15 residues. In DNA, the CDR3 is TGTGCCAGCAGTTTAACAGGGAGCTCCTACAATGAGCAGTTCTTC. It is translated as CASSLTGSSYNEQFF.

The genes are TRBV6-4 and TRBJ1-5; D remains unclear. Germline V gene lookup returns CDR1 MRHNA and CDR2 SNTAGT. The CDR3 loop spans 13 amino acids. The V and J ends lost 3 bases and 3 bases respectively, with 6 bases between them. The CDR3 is CASSERVNQPQHF. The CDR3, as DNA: TGTGCCAGCAGTGAGCGGGTCAATCAGCCCCAGCATTTT.

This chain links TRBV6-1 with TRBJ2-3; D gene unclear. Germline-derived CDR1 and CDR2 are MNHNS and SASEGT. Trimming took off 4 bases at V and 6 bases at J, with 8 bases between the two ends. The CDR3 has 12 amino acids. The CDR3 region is CASSASGDTQYF. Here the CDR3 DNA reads TGTGCCAGCAGTGCCTCCGGGGATACGCAGTATTTT.

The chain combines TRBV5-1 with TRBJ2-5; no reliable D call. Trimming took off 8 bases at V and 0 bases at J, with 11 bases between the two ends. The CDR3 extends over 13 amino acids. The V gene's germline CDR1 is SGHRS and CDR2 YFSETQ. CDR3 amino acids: CASAQAYQETQYF. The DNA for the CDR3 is TGCGCCAGTGCCCAGGCGTACCAAGAGACCCAGTACTTC.

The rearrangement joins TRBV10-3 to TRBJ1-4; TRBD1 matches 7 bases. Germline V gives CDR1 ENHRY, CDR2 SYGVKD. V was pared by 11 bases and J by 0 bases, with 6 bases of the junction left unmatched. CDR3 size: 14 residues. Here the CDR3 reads CASKQGTTNEKLFF. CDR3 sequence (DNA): TGTGCCTCCAAACAGGGGACAACTAATGAAAAACTGTTTTTT.

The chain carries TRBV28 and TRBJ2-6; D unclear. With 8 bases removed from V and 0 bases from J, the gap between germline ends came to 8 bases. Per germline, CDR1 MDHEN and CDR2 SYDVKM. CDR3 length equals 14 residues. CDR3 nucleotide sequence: TGTGCCAGCTGCCCTAGCTCTGGGGCCAACGTCCTGACTTTC. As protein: CASCPSSGANVLTF.

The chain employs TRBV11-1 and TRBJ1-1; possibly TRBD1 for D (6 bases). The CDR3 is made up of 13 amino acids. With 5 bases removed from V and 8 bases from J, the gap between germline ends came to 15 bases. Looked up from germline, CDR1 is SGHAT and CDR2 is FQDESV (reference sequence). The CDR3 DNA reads TGTGCCAGCAGCCTATCACCCGGGACAGAAGCTTTCTTT. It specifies CASSLSPGTEAFF.

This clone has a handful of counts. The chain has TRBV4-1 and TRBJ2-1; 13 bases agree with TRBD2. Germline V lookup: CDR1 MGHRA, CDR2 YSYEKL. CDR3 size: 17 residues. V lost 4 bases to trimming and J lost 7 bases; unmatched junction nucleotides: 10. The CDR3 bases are TGCGCCAGCAGCCCTGGGACTAGCGGGGCCGTGGGGAATGAGCAGTTCTTC. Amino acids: CASSPGTSGAVGNEQFF.

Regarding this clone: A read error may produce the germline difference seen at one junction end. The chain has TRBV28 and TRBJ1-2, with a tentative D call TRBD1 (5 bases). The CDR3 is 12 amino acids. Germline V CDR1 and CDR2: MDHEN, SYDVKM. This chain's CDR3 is CASSLGQGIPYF. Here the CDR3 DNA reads TGTGCCAGCAGTTTGGGGCAGGGTATACCCTACTTC.

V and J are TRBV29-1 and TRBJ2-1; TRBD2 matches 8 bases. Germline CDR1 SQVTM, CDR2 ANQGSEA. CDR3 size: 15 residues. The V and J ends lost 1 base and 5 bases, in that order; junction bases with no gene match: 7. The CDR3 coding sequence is TGCAGCGTTGAAGCTATGGCGGGAGGACACAATGAGCAGTTCTTC. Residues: CSVEAMAGGHNEQFF.

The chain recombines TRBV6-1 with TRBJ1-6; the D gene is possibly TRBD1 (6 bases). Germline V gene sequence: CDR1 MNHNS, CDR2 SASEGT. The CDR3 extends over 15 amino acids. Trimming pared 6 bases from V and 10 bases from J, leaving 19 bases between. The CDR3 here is CASRRTRAGDSPLHF. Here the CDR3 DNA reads TGTGCCAGCAGAAGAACTAGGGCAGGGGACTCACCCCTCCACTTT.

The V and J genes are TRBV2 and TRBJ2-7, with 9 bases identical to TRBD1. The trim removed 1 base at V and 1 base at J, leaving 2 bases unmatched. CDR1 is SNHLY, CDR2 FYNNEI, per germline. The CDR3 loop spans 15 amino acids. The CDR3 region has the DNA TGTGCCAGCAGTGAAGGGACAGGGGTTTCCTACGAGCAGTACTTC. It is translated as CASSEGTGVSYEQYF.

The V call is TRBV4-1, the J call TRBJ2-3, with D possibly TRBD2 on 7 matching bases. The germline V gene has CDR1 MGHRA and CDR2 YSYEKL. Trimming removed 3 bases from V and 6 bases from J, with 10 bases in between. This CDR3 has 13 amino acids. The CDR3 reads CASSQKGGDTQYF. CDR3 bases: TGCGCCAGCAGCCAGAAGGGGGGGGATACGCAGTATTTT.

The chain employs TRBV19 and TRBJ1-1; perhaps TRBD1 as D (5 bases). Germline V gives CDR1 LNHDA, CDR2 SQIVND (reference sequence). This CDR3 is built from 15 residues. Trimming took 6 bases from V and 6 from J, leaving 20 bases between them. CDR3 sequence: CASRGVGLRLAEAFF. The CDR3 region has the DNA TGTGCCAGTAGGGGTGTGGGGCTACGGTTGGCTGAAGCTTTCTTT.

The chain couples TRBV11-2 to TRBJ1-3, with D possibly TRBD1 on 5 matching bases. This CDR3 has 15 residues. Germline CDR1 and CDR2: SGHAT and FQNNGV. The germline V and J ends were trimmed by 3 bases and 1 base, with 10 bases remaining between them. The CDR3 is CASSFVRGSGNTIYF. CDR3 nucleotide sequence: TGTGCCAGCAGCTTTGTTCGGGGGTCTGGAAACACCATATATTTT.

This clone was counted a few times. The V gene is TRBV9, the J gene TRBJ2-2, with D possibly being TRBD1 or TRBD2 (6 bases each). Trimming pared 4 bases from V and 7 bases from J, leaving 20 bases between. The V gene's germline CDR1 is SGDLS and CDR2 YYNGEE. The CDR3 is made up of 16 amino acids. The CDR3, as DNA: TGTGCCAGCAGCCCCCGGGAAGGGGGGAATATCGGGGAGCTGTTTTTT. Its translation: CASSPREGGNIGELFF.

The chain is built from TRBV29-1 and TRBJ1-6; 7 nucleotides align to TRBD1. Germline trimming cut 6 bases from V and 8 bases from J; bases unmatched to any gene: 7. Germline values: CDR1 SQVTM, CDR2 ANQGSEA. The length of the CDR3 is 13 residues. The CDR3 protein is CSVATGRDSPLHF. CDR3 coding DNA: TGCAGCGTCGCGACAGGGCGAGATTCACCCCTCCACTTT.

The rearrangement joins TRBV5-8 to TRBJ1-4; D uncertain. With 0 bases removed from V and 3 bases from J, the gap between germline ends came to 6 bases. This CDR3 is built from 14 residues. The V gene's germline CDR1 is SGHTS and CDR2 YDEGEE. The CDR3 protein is CASSLGAANEKLFF. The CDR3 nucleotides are TGTGCCAGCAGCTTGGGGGCCGCTAATGAAAAACTGTTTTTT.

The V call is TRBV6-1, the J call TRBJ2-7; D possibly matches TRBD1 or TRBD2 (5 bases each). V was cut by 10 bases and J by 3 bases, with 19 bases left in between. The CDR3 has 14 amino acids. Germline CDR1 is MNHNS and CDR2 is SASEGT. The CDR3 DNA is TGTGCCACCTCAGCCGGGACCCTAAACTACGAGCAGTACTTC. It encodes CATSAGTLNYEQYF.

CDR3 in DNA: TGCGCCAGCAGCCAAGAAGGCAGGGGGCTGAACACTGAAGCTTTCTTT. This codes for CASSQEGRGLNTEAFF. This sequence joins TRBV4-1 and TRBJ1-1; 8 bases align to TRBD1. The CDR3 extends over 16 amino acids. J lost 0 bases, V lost 0 bases, and 3 bases had no gene match. The germline CDR1 and CDR2 sequences are MGHRA and YSYEKL.

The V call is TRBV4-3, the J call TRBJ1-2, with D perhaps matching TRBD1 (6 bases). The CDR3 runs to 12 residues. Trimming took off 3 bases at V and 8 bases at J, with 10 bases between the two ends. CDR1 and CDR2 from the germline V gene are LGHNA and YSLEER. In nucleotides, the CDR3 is TGCGCCAGCAGCCAGGCAGGGGAAGGCTACACCTTC. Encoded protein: CASSQAGEGYTF.